These 28 T cell receptor beta chains were sequenced from one sample in a study of control samples from healthy donors and cancer patients (dated by TCRdb to the early 2020s). To prepare the library, the immunoSEQ multiplex PCR assay was applied. What TCRdb holds here is the immuneACCESS table cut down to in-frame rearrangements. Part of the clones is not present; checked against another copy, under half of the missing clones reflect an unresolved V gene, and the others are unexplained. Counted in this sample were some 110,000 clones; more than 75% of them appeared once. The ten largest clones represent roughly 2.5% of the sample. The material sequenced was blood. Receptor source: a woman aged 70 to 79 in good health.

This sequence joins TRBV12-3 or TRBV12-4 and TRBJ1-1; possible D gene TRBD1, 5 bases. This CDR3 has 13 residues. Trimming took off 5 bases at V and 11 bases at J, with 18 bases between the two ends. The CDR3 nucleotides are TGTGCCAGCAGTCGGGGCCCTAACAATCATGCTTTCTTT. Protein product: CASSRGPNNHAFF.

V gene TRBV10-3 combines with J gene TRBJ2-1; D might be TRBD1 (5 bases). V lost 6 bases and J lost 4, with 10 bases in between. Germline V lookup: CDR1 ENHRY, CDR2 SYGVKD. This CDR3 is 13 amino acids long. The CDR3 protein is CAIRPDRYNEQFF. CDR3 coding DNA: TGTGCCATCAGGCCAGACAGATACAATGAGCAGTTCTTC.

The J gene is TRBJ2-2, the V gene TRBV29-1, with D hard to call. The CDR3 covers 13 residues. CDR1 and CDR2 from the germline V gene are SQVTM and ANQGSEA. Deletions cut 2 bases from V and 4 bases from J, with 8 bases between. The CDR3 sequence is CSVEKPSTGELFF. CDR3 nucleotide sequence: TGCAGCGTTGAAAAACCTTCCACCGGGGAGCTGTTTTTT.

The V call is TRBV4-1, the J call TRBJ1-6; D perhaps matches TRBD1 (5 bases). The CDR3 length is 14 residues. V dropped 1 base and J dropped 10 bases, with 11 bases sitting between them. The V gene's germline CDR1 is MGHRA and CDR2 YSYEKL. The CDR3 nucleotides are TGCGCCAGCAGCCAAGGACCAGGGTGGTCACCCCTCCACTTT. It specifies CASSQGPGWSPLHF.

The J gene is TRBJ1-4, the V gene TRBV5-1; D remains unclear. Trimming removed 0 bases from V and 1 base from J, with 7 bases in between. This CDR3 has 15 amino acids. Germline CDR1 reads SGHRS; CDR2 reads YFSETQ. This CDR3 is CASSLVAGTNEKLFF. The CDR3 nucleotides are TGCGCCAGCAGCTTGGTGGCGGGAACTAATGAAAAACTGTTTTTT. Complete variable domain (other parts from reference TRBV5-1 and TRBJ1-4): KAGVTQTPRYLIKTRGQQVTLSCSPISGHRSVSWYQQTPGQGLQFLFEYFSETQRNKGNFPGRFSGRQFSNSRSEMNVSTLELGDSALYLCASSLVAGTNEKLFFGSGTQLSVL.

This clone was observed a handful of times. The genes are TRBV4-1 and TRBJ1-1, with D tentatively TRBD1 (5 bases). The V and J ends lost 0 bases and 6 bases respectively, with 17 bases between them. This CDR3 has 16 amino acids. Germline V lookup: CDR1 MGHRA, CDR2 YSYEKL. The DNA of the CDR3 is TGCGCCAGCAGCCAAGATACGGGACCTCTTAGTGCTGAAGCTTTCTTT. It translates to CASSQDTGPLSAEAFF.

The J gene is TRBJ1-3, the V gene TRBV7-9; D might be TRBD1 (6 bases). Trimming removed 5 bases at V and 0 bases at J, with 14 bases between. The V gene's germline CDR1 is SEHNR and CDR2 FQNEAQ (reference sequence). This CDR3 has 16 residues. The CDR3 nucleotides read TGTGCCAGCAGCCACCCCCCAGGGGTCTCTGGAAACACCATATATTTT. Amino acids: CASSHPPGVSGNTIYF.

The V call is TRBV6-2 or TRBV6-3, the J call TRBJ2-2, with D perhaps TRBD2 (5 bases). This CDR3 is built from 13 residues. V gave up 6 bases and J gave up 6 bases, with 11 bases separating them. The germline gives CDR1 MNHEY, CDR2 SVGEGT. The CDR3 reads CASSRTRSGELFF. In nucleotides, the CDR3 is TGTGCCAGCAGCCGTACTAGGTCCGGGGAGCTGTTTTTT.

The chain uses TRBV5-1 and TRBJ1-3, with a tentative D call TRBD1 (6 bases). The CDR3 totals 16 residues. V was pared by 7 bases and J by 0 bases, with 17 bases between. Germline V lookup: CDR1 SGHRS, CDR2 YFSETQ. CDR3 sequence reads: CASLPGDAGSGNTIYF. The CDR3 bases are TGCGCCAGCCTGCCAGGGGACGCGGGCTCTGGAAACACCATATATTTT.

V is TRBV19 and J is TRBJ1-2, with 8 positions matching TRBD1. Germline V gene data show CDR1 as LNHDA and CDR2 as SQIVND (reference sequence). Trimming at V came to 6 bases and at J to 4 bases, leaving 10 bases not matched to a gene. CDR3 length: 15 amino acids. CDR3 protein: CASSIQSTGGYGYTF. CDR3 in DNA: TGTGCCAGTAGCATCCAATCAACAGGGGGCTATGGCTACACCTTC.

The rearrangement links TRBV5-1 to TRBJ2-5; 12 nucleotides match TRBD2. The CDR3 spans 15 residues. V was pared by 4 bases and J by 4 bases, with 5 bases of the junction left unmatched. Germline V gene lookup returns CDR1 SGHRS and CDR2 YFSETQ. CDR3 loop: CASSRASGGAETQYF. The CDR3 DNA is TGCGCCAGCAGCCGGGCTAGCGGGGGGGCAGAGACCCAGTACTTC.

This clone is a singleton in its sample. V gene TRBV2 combines with J gene TRBJ1-1; D call uncertain. Germline CDR1 reads SNHLY; CDR2 reads FYNNEI. The CDR3 has 14 residues. Trimming pared 11 bases from V and 1 base from J, leaving 17 bases between. The CDR3 region is CAPTDEWRNTEAFF. The DNA for the CDR3 is TGTGCCCCTACCGACGAGTGGAGGAACACTGAAGCTTTCTTT.

The chain uses TRBV27 and TRBJ2-1, with 9 bases aligning to TRBD1. The germline CDR1 and CDR2 sequences are MNHEY and SMNVEV (reference sequence). V trimming: 8 bases; J trimming: 1 base; junction bases outside the gene matches: 12. The CDR3 is 17 amino acids. The DNA for the CDR3 is TGTGCCAGCGGGGTCCCGGGACAGGGTTGGTCCTACAATGAGCAGTTCTTC. It translates to CASGVPGQGWSYNEQFF.

This clone has a single count. V and J are TRBV4-2 and TRBJ1-2; a possible D gene is TRBD1 (5 bases). The germline gives CDR1 LGHNA, CDR2 YNFKEQ. CDR3 size: 14 residues. V lost 0 bases and J lost 6, with 11 bases in between. The CDR3 region is CASSQEGRDHGYTF. The CDR3 DNA reads TGTGCCAGCAGCCAAGAAGGCAGGGACCATGGCTACACCTTC.

For the CDR3, the DNA is TGTGCCAGCAGCCCAGGGACAGGGGGTTGGGAGACCCAGTACTTC. As protein: CASSPGTGGWETQYF. The chain joins TRBV27 to TRBJ2-5; TRBD1 aligns across 11 bases. V lost 6 bases to trimming and J lost 5 bases; unmatched junction nucleotides: 8. The CDR3 runs 15 residues. Germline CDR1 reads MNHEY; CDR2 reads SMNVEV (reference sequence).

The chain links TRBV12-3 or TRBV12-4 to TRBJ1-1; D gene unclear. This CDR3 contains 13 residues. The V gene lost 4 bases and the J gene lost 5 bases, with 11 bases spanning the gap. The CDR3 region has the DNA TGTGCCAGCAGTTCAGAACGGGTAACTGAAGCTTTCTTT. Translating gives CASSSERVTEAFF.

V is TRBV3-1 (or the pseudogene TRBV3-2) and J is TRBJ1-4, with D tentatively TRBD1 (5 bases). The CDR3 length is 14 residues. Germline values: CDR1 LGHDT, CDR2 YNNKEL (reference sequence). The ends were cut back, 1 base at V and 6 bases at J, with 9 bases in the middle. CDR3 amino acids: CASSQGGLDEKLFF. The CDR3 bases are TGTGCCAGCAGCCAAGGGGGGTTAGATGAAAAACTGTTTTTT.

DNA of the CDR3: TGTGCCAGCAGCTCTGGGACTAGCACGGGCAATGAGCAGTTCTTC. Amino acids: CASSSGTSTGNEQFF. The chain uses TRBV7-3 and TRBJ2-1, with TRBD2 matching over 9 bases. J gave up 6 bases and V 4 bases, and 7 bases lay outside the gene matches. CDR1 and CDR2 from the germline V gene are SGHTA and FQGTGA. The CDR3 has 15 residues.

This sequence joins TRBV9 and TRBJ2-1, with a tentative D call TRBD1 (6 bases). Germline V CDR1 and CDR2: SGDLS, YYNGEE. The CDR3 is made up of 16 amino acids. Trimming shortened V by 6 bases and J by 5 bases, and 21 bases separated the two germline ends. The CDR3 nucleotides are TGTGCCAGCACCACCAGCGTACAGGGCAAGGACAATGAGCAGTTCTTC. Residues: CASTTSVQGKDNEQFF.

The J gene is TRBJ1-1, the V gene TRBV6-5; 8 bases map to TRBD1. The V gene end was trimmed by 6 bases and the J gene end by 1 base; junction bases not matched to a gene: 4. The germline CDR1 and CDR2 sequences are MNHEY and SVGAGI. The CDR3 covers 14 residues. CDR3 protein: CASSTGTGNTEAFF. The CDR3, as DNA: TGTGCCAGCAGCACCGGGACAGGGAACACTGAAGCTTTCTTT.

The DNA of the CDR3 is TGTGCCACCGAGGAGAGCGGCGGGTTTTCGGATGAGCAGTTCTTC. Translation: CATEESGGFSDEQFF. The chain combines TRBV15 with TRBJ2-1; D perhaps matches TRBD2 (5 bases). The V end was cut by 8 bases, the J end by 8 bases, with 22 bases between. The CDR3 extends over 15 amino acids. Looked up from germline, CDR1 is LNHNV and CDR2 is YYDKDF (reference sequence).

This chain uses TRBV19 with TRBJ1-5; tentative D call: TRBD1 (5 bases). The V and J ends lost 4 bases and 9 bases respectively, with 13 bases between them. The CDR3 has 13 amino acids. Per the germline V gene, CDR1 is LNHDA and CDR2 is SQIVND (reference sequence). CDR3 coding DNA: TGTGCCAGTAGTAGACAGACGCCCTGGCCCCAGCATTTT. Amino acid sequence: CASSRQTPWPQHF.

The chain joins TRBV7-2 to TRBJ1-3; D not certain. Germline V CDR1 and CDR2: SGHTA, FQGNSA. The CDR3 contains 15 residues. V was cut by 0 bases and J by 2 bases, with 8 bases left in between. Here the CDR3 DNA reads TGTGCCAGCAGCTTAGCGACGACAACTGGAAACACCATATATTTT. It codes for CASSLATTTGNTIYF.

V and J are TRBV18 and TRBJ1-4; 7 bases are a match to TRBD1. This CDR3 region has 15 residues. J was trimmed by 5 bases and V by 0 bases; bases with no gene match: 3. Germline V gene sequence: CDR1 KGHSH, CDR2 LQKENI. The CDR3 region has the DNA TGTGCCAGCTCACCACCGGGACAGAGAAATGAAAAACTGTTTTTT. It is translated as CASSPPGQRNEKLFF.

This chain connects TRBV27 to TRBJ2-4; D might be TRBD1 or TRBD2, each matching 5 bases. Trimming left V 7 bases short and J 6 bases short, with 16 bases between. The germline gives CDR1 MNHEY, CDR2 SMNVEV (reference sequence). The CDR3 sequence is 14 residues long. CDR3 nucleotides: TGTGCCAGCACCCCCACGTGGGACGGAAACATTCAGTACTTC. Translation gives CASTPTWDGNIQYF.

This rearrangement joins TRBV5-6 to TRBJ1-3; no reliable D call. The CDR3 totals 15 residues. Germline V gene data show CDR1 as SGHDT and CDR2 as YYEEEE. V was pared by 1 base and J by 2 bases, with 10 bases between. The CDR3 coding sequence is TGTGCCAGCAGCTTGTTGGGTTTCGCTGGAAACACCATATATTTT. Translation: CASSLLGFAGNTIYF.

V usage is TRBV12-3 or TRBV12-4 and J usage is TRBJ2-3; no reliable D call. This CDR3 spans 12 amino acids. Trimming removed 9 bases from V and 2 bases from J, with 9 bases in between. The CDR3 nucleotides are TGTGCCAGTACTCCCCCCACAGATACGCAGTATTTT. It codes for CASTPPTDTQYF.

This chain uses TRBV5-1 with TRBJ2-3, with a possible D match to TRBD2 (5 bases). Deletions cut 4 bases from V and 2 bases from J, with 11 bases between. The CDR3 consists of 14 residues. Germline values: CDR1 SGHRS, CDR2 YFSETQ. The CDR3 loop reads CASSPGEFTDTQYF. In DNA, the CDR3 is TGCGCCAGCAGCCCCGGGGAGTTCACAGATACGCAGTATTTT.